Listed below are T cell receptor beta chains from one sample, sequenced in a study of OX40 agonist ivuxolimab in advanced cancers. Assay: immunoSEQ multiplex PCR; the TCRdb copy retains only in-frame clones and omits some. This table has about 58,000 clones, 70% to 90% appearing once. Here the sequenced sample was CD4+ or CD8+ T cells sorted from blood, taken in a trial of the OX40 agonist ivuxolimab. The receptor set was obtained from an adult with an advanced solid tumor such as melanoma, head and neck, liver or kidney cancer. Each CDR3 is given with its conserved first and last residue.

j_gene: TRBJ2-5; v_gene: TRBV5-1; CDR3aa: CASSLPTRWGPEAETQYF
j_gene: TRBJ1-6; v_gene: TRBV11-2; CDR3aa: CASSSSDGALVAYSPLHF
j_gene: TRBJ2-2; v_gene: TRBV5-1; CDR3aa: CASSTGTIGDGELFF
j_gene: TRBJ2-7; v_gene: TRBV4-2; CDR3aa: CASSQASGWEQYF
j_gene: TRBJ1-3; v_gene: TRBV27; CDR3aa: CASSKFSGVSGNTIYF
j_gene: TRBJ1-1; v_gene: TRBV18; CDR3aa: CASSPPGTVMNTEAFF
j_gene: TRBJ1-1; v_gene: TRBV6-5; CDR3aa: CASRLNSEAFF
j_gene: TRBJ2-7; v_gene: TRBV10-3; CDR3aa: CAIRGSAGPYEQYF
j_gene: TRBJ1-1; v_gene: TRBV6-5; CDR3aa: CASSYRGSMNTEAFF
j_gene: TRBJ1-5; v_gene: TRBV18; CDR3aa: CASSSLDRAKYSNQPQHF
j_gene: TRBJ2-1; v_gene: TRBV5-1; CDR3aa: CASSLTSGGTLKNNEQFF
j_gene: TRBJ1-2; v_gene: TRBV19; CDR3aa: CASSQSGRGAHGYTF
j_gene: TRBJ2-1; v_gene: TRBV5-1; CDR3aa: CASSLVVAGAEQFF
j_gene: TRBJ2-2; v_gene: TRBV7-6; CDR3aa: CASSKQDRRGGELFF
j_gene: TRBJ1-5; v_gene: TRBV20-1; CDR3aa: CSARRDREWYF
j_gene: TRBJ1-1; v_gene: TRBV7-8; CDR3aa: CASSITTARNTEAFF
j_gene: TRBJ1-5; v_gene: TRBV7-6; CDR3aa: CASSLATGPDQPQHF
j_gene: TRBJ2-2; v_gene: TRBV10-1; CDR3aa: CASSVDRPNTGELFF
j_gene: TRBJ2-2; v_gene: TRBV5-1; CDR3aa: CASSLARTATGELFF
j_gene: TRBJ2-2; v_gene: TRBV2; CDR3aa: CASSQSGDTGELFF
j_gene: TRBJ2-7; v_gene: TRBV2; CDR3aa: CASRGRHWAEQYF
j_gene: TRBJ1-2; v_gene: TRBV5-6; CDR3aa: CASSPRGQNYGYTF
j_gene: TRBJ2-2; v_gene: TRBV29-1; CDR3aa: CSVAGANTGELFF
j_gene: TRBJ2-7; v_gene: TRBV7-2; CDR3aa: CASSAGTSGGARGEQYF
j_gene: TRBJ1-2; v_gene: TRBV18; CDR3aa: CASSPVPRAGVYGYTF
j_gene: TRBJ1-5; v_gene: TRBV6-1; CDR3aa: CASSPQLNQPQHF
j_gene: TRBJ1-2; v_gene: TRBV5-1; CDR3aa: CASSYHTGWPGYTF
j_gene: TRBJ2-2; v_gene: TRBV29-1; CDR3aa: CSVAFGWELFF
j_gene: TRBJ1-1; v_gene: TRBV5-1; CDR3aa: CASSTRQGGGTEAFF
j_gene: TRBJ1-3; v_gene: TRBV10-3; CDR3aa: CAISLGGTGNTIYF
j_gene: TRBJ2-6; v_gene: TRBV19; CDR3aa: CASSPSWGAGANVLTF